Below, one T cell receptor (beta chain) is given with its context. Its antigen is not known. This sample is drawn from a study of cytomegalovirus exposure and HLA in healthy donors. In the study overall: Around 180 million T cells yielded fewer than 120 million unique TCR beta sequences in earlier analysis. General study findings and limits: Looking again later, the authors saw that most CMV-associated TCR beta chains seemed HLA-restricted. Follow-up analysis later connected one missense variant in DCLRE1C with trimming of TCR beta V- and J-genes.

Trimming shortened V by 5 bases and J by 10 bases, and 20 bases separated the two germline ends. There are 14 residues in the CDR3. In germline, CDR1 is PRHDT, CDR2 FYEKMQ (reference sequence). The PCR used 60 Vbeta and 13 Jbeta primers. Libraries were prepared by immunoSEQ multiplex PCR; TCRdb keeps only in-frame clonotypes and omits some of them. Seen here are 120,000 or so clones, 66% observed once, and the top ten hold 1.5%. The genes are TRBV13 and TRBJ1-2; unclear D gene. The sequenced material came from PBMCs. The receptor was isolated from a man between 18 and 35 years old in good health and CMV-seronegative. The CDR3 sequence: CASSAIGGPGSYTF. DNA for the CDR3: TGTGCCAGCAGCGCAATAGGCGGGCCGGGCTCCTACACCTTC.